These T cell receptor beta chains were read from a single sample in a study of lymphopenia after photon versus proton radiotherapy. The assay was immunoSEQ multiplex PCR, and TCRdb's table has in-frame clones only and misses some. This table holds 20,000 to 25,000 clones, 75% to 90% found once. The sample here was peripheral blood, taken from a patient treated with photon-based radiotherapy. These receptors originate from a man in his sixties with pancreatic cancer. The CDR3 runs from the conserved cysteine through the conserved F or W. D genes are given only for firm matches. The size of a clone is reported for some rows only, either as once, few or many, or as a class for expanded clones.

TRBD2,TRBV9,once,16,TRBJ2-3,TGTGCCAGCAGCGTAAGGGCGGGGGGACACACAGATACGCAGTATTTT,CASSVRAGGHTDTQYF
NA,TRBV5-5,NA,14,TRBJ1-1,TGTGCCAGCAGCCCCAGTGGACTGAACACTGAAGCTTTCTTT,CASSPSGLNTEAFF
NA,TRBV19,once,16,TRBJ1-4,TGTGCCAGTAGTACTGTTGTGGGGCGGAATAATGAAAAACTGTTTTTT,CASSTVVGRNNEKLFF
NA,TRBV28,NA,11,TRBJ1-1,TGTGCCAGCAGGCATATCATGGAAGCTTTCTTT,CASRHIMEAFF
NA,TRBV19,NA,13,TRBJ1-5,TGTGCCAGTACAGCAGGCAGAAATCAGCCCCAGCATTTT,CASTAGRNQPQHF
NA,TRBV2,few,13,TRBJ1-2,TGTGCCAGCAGTACCGGGACACAATATGGCTACACCTTC,CASSTGTQYGYTF
NA,TRBV9,NA,15,TRBJ2-2,TGTGCCAGTCTTAGCGTCCGGGGGCGGGGCGGGGAGCTGTTTTTT,CASLSVRGRGGELFF
NA,TRBV30,NA,18,TRBJ1-3,TGTGCCTGGAGCGCTCTCGCCCGGACCTATGAGGATGGAAACACCATATATTTT,CAWSALARTYEDGNTIYF
NA,TRBV14,NA,13,TRBJ1-3,TGTGCCAGCAGCCAGGGGAGTGGAAACACCATATATTTT,CASSQGSGNTIYF
TRBD1,TRBV7-9,NA,15,TRBJ2-3,TGTGCCAGCAGCCCAGGACAGGGACGAACAGATACGCAGTATTTT,CASSPGQGRTDTQYF
TRBD2,TRBV7-2,once,18,TRBJ2-2,TGTGCCAGCAGCTTAGCTTCTAGCGGGGGGGCTGGCACCGGGGAGCTGTTTTTT,CASSLASSGGAGTGELFF